The 10 T cell receptor beta chains below all came from one sample that was sequenced in a study of blood T cell repertoires in COVID-19. Sequencing used immunoSEQ multiplex PCR; TCRdb keeps in-frame clones, though not all of them. Of about 92,000 clones listed, approximately 90% are singletons. The specimen sequenced was peripheral blood. The receptor set was obtained from a human donor with active COVID-19. The donor label of this sample is uncertain.

This clone was recorded once. V usage is TRBV5-4 and J usage is TRBJ2-3, with 7 bases that match TRBD1. The CDR3 is 14 residues long. Trimming at V came to 3 bases and at J to 2 bases, leaving 3 bases not matched to a gene. Germline CDR1 reads SGHNT; CDR2 reads YYREEE (reference sequence). CDR3 DNA: TGTGCCAGCAGCTCACAGGGGACCACAGATACGCAGTATTTT. It encodes CASSSQGTTDTQYF.

This chain links TRBV5-1 with TRBJ2-7; TRBD1 might be the D (6 bases). The V end lost 2 bases, the J end lost 7 bases, and 16 bases lay between the germline ends. CDR1 is SGHRS, CDR2 YFSETQ, per germline. CDR3 length equals 14 residues. The DNA of the CDR3 is TGCGCCAGCAGCTTACGAGGGGGTCCTACAGAGCAGTACTTC. Protein sequence: CASSLRGGPTEQYF.

The genes are TRBV12-3 or TRBV12-4 and TRBJ2-1; a possible D gene is TRBD2 (5 bases). This CDR3 spans 12 amino acids. Deletions cut 6 bases from V and 6 bases from J, with 9 bases between. CDR3 nucleotides: TGTGCCAGCAGCCGGGATGTCAATGAGCAGTTCTTC. Residues: CASSRDVNEQFF.

The rearrangement joins TRBV7-2 to TRBJ1-1, with D unresolved. CDR3 length: 14 residues. The germline V gene encodes CDR1 SGHTA and CDR2 FQGNSA. Trimming removed 1 base at V and 6 bases at J, with 12 bases between. The CDR3 here is CASSLDGQSSEAFF. The DNA for the CDR3 is TGTGCCAGCAGCTTAGATGGCCAATCGTCTGAAGCTTTCTTT.

The J gene is TRBJ2-5, the V gene TRBV27; 8 nucleotides agree with TRBD1. V lost 5 bases to trimming and J lost 5 bases; unmatched junction nucleotides: 10. The germline gives CDR1 MNHEY, CDR2 SMNVEV (reference sequence). The CDR3 has 15 residues. DNA of the CDR3: TGTGCCAGCAGTCCACTCCGGGACAGGCCGGAGACCCAGTACTTC. It specifies CASSPLRDRPETQYF.

The rearrangement links TRBV6-5 to TRBJ1-5; 8 bases align to TRBD1. The CDR3 has 15 residues. Germline V gene sequence: CDR1 MNHEY, CDR2 SVGAGI. Unmatched junction bases numbered 10, after V lost 5 bases and J lost 7 bases. CDR3 coding DNA: TGTGCCAGCAGTCCTACAGGGGGTGAGTGGCAGCCCCAGCATTTT. It yields the protein CASSPTGGEWQPQHF.

The chain carries TRBV5-4 and TRBJ2-3, with D possibly being TRBD2 (7 bases). CDR3 size: 16 residues. V was clipped by 2 bases and J by 1 base, with 14 bases between them. Germline-derived CDR1 and CDR2 are SGHNT and YYREEE (reference sequence). The CDR3: CASSFTGGPRTDTQYF. CDR3 DNA sequence: TGTGCCAGCAGCTTTACCGGGGGGCCTCGCACAGATACGCAGTATTTT.

The chain couples TRBV12-3 or TRBV12-4 to TRBJ1-1; unclear D gene. The CDR3 runs 13 residues. Trimming removed 5 bases at V and 0 bases at J, with 7 bases between. The CDR3, as DNA: TGTGCCAGCAGTCTGCGTATGAACACTGAAGCTTTCTTT. It specifies CASSLRMNTEAFF.

This clone was seen just once. The rearrangement links TRBV5-6 to TRBJ1-4; D might be TRBD1 (6 bases). V was cut by 4 bases and J by 0 bases, with 16 bases left in between. Per germline, CDR1 SGHDT and CDR2 YYEEEE. The CDR3 covers 17 residues. The chain's CDR3 is CASSLSQGPATNEKLFF. CDR3 in DNA: TGTGCCAGCAGCCTTTCCCAGGGGCCCGCAACTAATGAAAAACTGTTTTTT. The full variable domain, its missing parts supplied by reference TRBV5-6 and TRBJ1-4, is DAGVTQSPTHLIKTRGQQVTLRCSPKSGHDTVSWYQQALGQGPQFIFQYYEEEERQRGNFPDRFSGHQFPNYSSELNVNALLLGDSALYLCASSLSQGPATNEKLFFGSGTQLSVL.

The rearrangement uses TRBV2 and TRBJ2-5, with D possibly being TRBD2 (5 bases). There are 12 residues in the CDR3. V gave up 1 base and J gave up 5 bases, with 5 bases separating them. The germline gives CDR1 SNHLY, CDR2 FYNNEI. The CDR3 DNA is TGTGCCAGCAGTGAAGGGGAGGAGACCCAGTACTTC. It codes for CASSEGEETQYF. Complete variable domain (other parts from reference TRBV2 and TRBJ2-5): EPEVTQTPSHQVTQMGQEVILRCVPISNHLYFYWYRQILGQKVEFLVSFYNNEISEKSEIFDDQFSVERPDGSNFTLKIRSTKLEDSAMYFCASSEGEETQYFGPGTRLLVL.